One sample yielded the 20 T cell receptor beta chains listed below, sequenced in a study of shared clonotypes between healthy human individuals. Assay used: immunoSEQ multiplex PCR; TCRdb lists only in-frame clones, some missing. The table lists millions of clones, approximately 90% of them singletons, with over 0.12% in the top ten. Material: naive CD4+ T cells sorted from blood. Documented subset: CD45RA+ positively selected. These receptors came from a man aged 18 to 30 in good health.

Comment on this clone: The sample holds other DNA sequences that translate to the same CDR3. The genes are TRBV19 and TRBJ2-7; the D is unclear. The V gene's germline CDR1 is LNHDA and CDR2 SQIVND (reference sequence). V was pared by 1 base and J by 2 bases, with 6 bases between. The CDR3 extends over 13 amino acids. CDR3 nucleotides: TGTGCCAGTAGTATAGGGGATACCTACGAGCAGTACTTC. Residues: CASSIGDTYEQYF. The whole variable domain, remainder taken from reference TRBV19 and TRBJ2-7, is DGGITQSPKYLFRKEGQNVTLSCEQNLNHDAMYWYRQDPGQGLRLIYYSQIVNDFQKGDIAEGYSVSREKKESFPLTVTSAQKNPTAFYLCASSIGDTYEQYFGPGTRLTVT.

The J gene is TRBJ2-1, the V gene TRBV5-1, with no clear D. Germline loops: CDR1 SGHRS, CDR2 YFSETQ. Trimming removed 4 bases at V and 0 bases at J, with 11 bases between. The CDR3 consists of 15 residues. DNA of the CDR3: TGCGCCAGCAGCATCGGACGAAGCTCCTACAATGAGCAGTTCTTC. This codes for CASSIGRSSYNEQFF.

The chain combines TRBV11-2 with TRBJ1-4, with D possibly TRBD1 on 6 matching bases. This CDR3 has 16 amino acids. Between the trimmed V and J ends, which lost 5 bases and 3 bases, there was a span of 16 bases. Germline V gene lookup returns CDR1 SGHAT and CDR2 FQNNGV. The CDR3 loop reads CASSRRGGIANEKLFF. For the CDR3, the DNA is TGTGCCAGCAGCCGGAGAGGGGGAATCGCTAATGAAAAACTGTTTTTT. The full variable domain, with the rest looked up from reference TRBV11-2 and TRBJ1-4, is EAGVAQSPRYKIIEKRQSVAFWCNPISGHATLYWYQQILGQGPKLLIQFQNNGVVDDSQLPKDRFSAERLKGVDSTLKIQPAKLEDSAVYLCASSRRGGIANEKLFFGSGTQLSVL.

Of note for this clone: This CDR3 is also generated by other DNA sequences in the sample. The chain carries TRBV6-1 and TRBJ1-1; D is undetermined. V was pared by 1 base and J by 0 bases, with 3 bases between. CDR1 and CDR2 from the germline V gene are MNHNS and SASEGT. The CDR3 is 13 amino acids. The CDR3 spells CASSEVLNTEAFF. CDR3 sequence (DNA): TGTGCCAGCAGTGAAGTTCTGAACACTGAAGCTTTCTTT.

The CDR3 sequence: CASSLDGQGTYEQYF. The CDR3 DNA follows: TGTGCCAGCAGCTTAGATGGACAGGGGACCTACGAGCAGTACTTC. The chain links TRBV11-3 to TRBJ2-7; 9 nucleotides agree with TRBD1. The CDR3 loop spans 15 amino acids. The germline V gene encodes CDR1 SGHNT and CDR2 YENEEA. The V and J ends lost 0 bases and 2 bases, in that order; junction bases with no gene match: 2.

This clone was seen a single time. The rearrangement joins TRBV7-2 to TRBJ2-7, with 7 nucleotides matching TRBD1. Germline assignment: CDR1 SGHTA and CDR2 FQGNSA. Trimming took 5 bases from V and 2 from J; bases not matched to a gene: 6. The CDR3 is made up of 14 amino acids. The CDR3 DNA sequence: TGTGCCAGCAGCACGAGGACAGGTACCTACGAGCAGTACTTC. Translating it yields CASSTRTGTYEQYF.

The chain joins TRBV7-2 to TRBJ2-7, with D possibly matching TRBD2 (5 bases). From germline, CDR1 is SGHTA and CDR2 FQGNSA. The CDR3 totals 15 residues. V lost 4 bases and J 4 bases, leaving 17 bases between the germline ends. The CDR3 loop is CASSWRGNTGYEQYF. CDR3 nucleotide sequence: TGTGCCAGCAGCTGGAGAGGGAATACGGGATACGAGCAGTACTTC.

The CDR3 nucleotides are TGTGCCAGCAGGGATACCCTAGCTTTCACCGGGGAGCTGTTTTTT. Translating gives CASRDTLAFTGELFF. The rearrangement uses TRBV6-5 and TRBJ2-2; weak D call: TRBD2 (5 bases). This CDR3 spans 15 amino acids. The V gene lost 6 bases and the J gene lost 4 bases, with 15 bases spanning the gap. Germline CDR1 is MNHEY and CDR2 is SVGAGI.

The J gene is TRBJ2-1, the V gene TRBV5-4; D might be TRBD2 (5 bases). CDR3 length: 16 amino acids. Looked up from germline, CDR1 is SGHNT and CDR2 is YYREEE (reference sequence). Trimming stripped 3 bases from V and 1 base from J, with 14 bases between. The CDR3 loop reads CASSSNGAESYNEQFF. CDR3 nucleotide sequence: TGTGCCAGCAGCTCGAACGGAGCGGAGTCCTACAATGAGCAGTTCTTC. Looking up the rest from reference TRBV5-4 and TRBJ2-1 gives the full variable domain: ETGVTQSPTHLIKTRGQQVTLRCSSQSGHNTVSWYQQALGQGPQFIFQYYREEENGRGNFPPRFSGLQFPNYSSELNVNALELDDSALYLCASSSNGAESYNEQFFGPGTRLTVL.

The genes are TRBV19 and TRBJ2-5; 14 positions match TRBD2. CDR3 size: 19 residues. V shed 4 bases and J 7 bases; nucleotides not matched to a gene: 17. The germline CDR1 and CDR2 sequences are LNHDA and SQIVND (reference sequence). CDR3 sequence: CASSSAAGGTSGGEGTQYF. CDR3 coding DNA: TGTGCCAGTAGTAGCGCAGCCGGAGGGACTAGCGGGGGTGAAGGGACCCAGTACTTC.

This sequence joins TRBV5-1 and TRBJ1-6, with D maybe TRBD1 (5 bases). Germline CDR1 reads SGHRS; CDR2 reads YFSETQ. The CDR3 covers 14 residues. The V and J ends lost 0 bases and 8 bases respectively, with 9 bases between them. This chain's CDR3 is CASSLDRQDSPLHF. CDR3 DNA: TGCGCCAGCAGCTTGGACAGGCAGGATTCACCCCTCCACTTT.

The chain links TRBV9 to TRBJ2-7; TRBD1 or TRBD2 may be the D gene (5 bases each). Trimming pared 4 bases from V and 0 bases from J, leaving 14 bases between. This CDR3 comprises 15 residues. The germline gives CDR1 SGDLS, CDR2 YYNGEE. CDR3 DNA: TGTGCCAGCAGCCAAGGTGAGGGGAGCTCCTACGAGCAGTACTTC. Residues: CASSQGEGSSYEQYF.

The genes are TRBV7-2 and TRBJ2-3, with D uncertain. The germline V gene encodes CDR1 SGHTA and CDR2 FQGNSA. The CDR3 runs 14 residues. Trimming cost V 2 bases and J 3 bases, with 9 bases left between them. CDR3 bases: TGTGCCAGCAGCTTAAGGCGATTGACAGATACGCAGTATTTT. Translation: CASSLRRLTDTQYF.

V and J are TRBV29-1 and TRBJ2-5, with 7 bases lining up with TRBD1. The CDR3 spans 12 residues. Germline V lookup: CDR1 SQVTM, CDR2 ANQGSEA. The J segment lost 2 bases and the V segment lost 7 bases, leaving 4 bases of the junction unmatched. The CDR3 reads CSALTGQETQYF. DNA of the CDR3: TGCAGCGCTTTGACAGGGCAAGAGACCCAGTACTTC.

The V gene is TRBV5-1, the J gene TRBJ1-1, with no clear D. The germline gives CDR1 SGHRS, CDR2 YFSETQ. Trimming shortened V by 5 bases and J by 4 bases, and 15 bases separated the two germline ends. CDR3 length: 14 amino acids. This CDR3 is CASSSGPGSTEAFF. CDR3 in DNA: TGCGCCAGCAGTTCGGGTCCTGGGAGCACTGAAGCTTTCTTT.

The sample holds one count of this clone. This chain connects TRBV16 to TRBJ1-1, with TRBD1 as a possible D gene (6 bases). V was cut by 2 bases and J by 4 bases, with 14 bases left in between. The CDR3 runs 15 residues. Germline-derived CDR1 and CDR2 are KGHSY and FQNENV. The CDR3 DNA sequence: TGTGCCAGCAGCCAAAGTCCGGGGGCCGGCACTGAAGCTTTCTTT. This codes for CASSQSPGAGTEAFF.

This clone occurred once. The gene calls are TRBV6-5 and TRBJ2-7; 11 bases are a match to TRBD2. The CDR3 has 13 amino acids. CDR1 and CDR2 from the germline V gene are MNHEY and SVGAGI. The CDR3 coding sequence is TGTGCAGTACAGGGTAGCGGGGGGGCAGGGCAGTACTTC. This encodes CAVQGSGGAGQYF.

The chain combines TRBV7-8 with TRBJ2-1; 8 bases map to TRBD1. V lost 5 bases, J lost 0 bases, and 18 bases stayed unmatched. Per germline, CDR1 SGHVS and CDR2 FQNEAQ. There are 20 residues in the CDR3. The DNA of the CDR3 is TGTGCCAGCAGCCTCCCAGTCTCTCACAGGGGGACATTCTCCTACAATGAGCAGTTCTTC. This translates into CASSLPVSHRGTFSYNEQFF.

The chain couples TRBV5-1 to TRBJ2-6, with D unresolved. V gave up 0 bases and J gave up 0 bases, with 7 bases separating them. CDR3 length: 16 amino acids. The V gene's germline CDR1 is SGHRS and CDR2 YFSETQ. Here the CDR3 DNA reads TGCGCCAGCAGCTTGGTGGTAGACTCTGGGGCCAACGTCCTGACTTTC. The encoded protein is CASSLVVDSGANVLTF.

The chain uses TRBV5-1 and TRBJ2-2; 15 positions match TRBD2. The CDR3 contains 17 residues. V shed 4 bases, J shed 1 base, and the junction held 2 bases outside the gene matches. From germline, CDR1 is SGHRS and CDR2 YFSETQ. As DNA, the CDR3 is TGCGCCAGCAGCGCGGGACTAGCGGGGGGGAACACCGGGGAGCTGTTTTTT. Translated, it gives CASSAGLAGGNTGELFF. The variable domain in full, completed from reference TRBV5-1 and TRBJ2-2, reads KAGVTQTPRYLIKTRGQQVTLSCSPISGHRSVSWYQQTPGQGLQFLFEYFSETQRNKGNFPGRFSGRQFSNSRSEMNVSTLELGDSALYLCASSAGLAGGNTGELFFGEGSRLTVL.